This T cell receptor beta chain was retrieved from a study of CD8 T cells in ankylosing spondylitis. Study results and caveats: With a CD8+ phenotype, disease-linked clones were relatively rare in peripheral blood. Certain motif variants had earlier appeared in reactive arthritis synovial fluid and blood. Significant enrichment of disease-linked clones was reportedly seen in matched ankylosing spondylitis synovial fluid.

This clonotype was picked up many times. Antigen: not known. In TCRdb, the 5' RACE reads were re-called with MiXCR into one record per CDR3 protein. The sample has about 240,000 distinct CDR3 sequences; around 11% are singletons. The source is a male donor with ankylosing spondylitis or in good health (not recorded which). The sample was blood, either unsorted or a sorted T cell fraction (not recorded which).

The CDR3 sequence is CASSLGRDRDYEQYF. CDR3 nucleotide sequence: TGTGCCAGCAGTTTAGGTCGGGACAGGGACTACGAGCAGTACTTC. J is TRBJ2-7 and V is TRBV12-3 or TRBV12-4; the match to TRBD1 covers 9 bases. V lost 1 base and J lost 3; bases outside the gene matches: 4. This CDR3 contains 15 residues.